A selection of T cell receptor beta chains follows, all from one sample in a study of blood T cells in healthy people across ages. Each CDR3 protein gets one entry after TCRdb re-called the 5' RACE reads with MiXCR. Here the sample spans approximately 850,000 distinct CDR3 sequences, 44% being singletons. The sample was blood. These receptors came from a man in his fifties or sixties in good health. Both conserved end residues are part of each CDR3. A D gene is named only where the DNA matches it firmly. The listing skips clone size in some rows; elsewhere it reads once, few, many or a size class.

length: 16
V: TRBV9
J: TRBJ2-5
D: NA
size: few
DNA: TGTGCCAGCAGCCCCACCCTTGTCAGGGAACAAGAGACCCAGTACTTC
CDR3: CASSPTLVREQETQYF

length: 14
V: TRBV11-2
J: TRBJ1-2
D: TRBD1
size: NA
DNA: TGTGCCAGCAGCTTAGGGACAGGGCCGGGCGGCTACACCTTC
CDR3: CASSLGTGPGGYTF

length: 11
V: TRBV5-5
J: TRBJ2-1
D: TRBD1
size: NA
DNA: TGTGCCAGCAGACTAGACAGGGTACAGTTCTTC
CDR3: CASRLDRVQFF

length: 16
V: TRBV5-5
J: TRBJ1-2
D: NA
size: few
DNA: TGTGCCAGCAGTCGTCGTTTCTCGACAGATAACTATGGCTACACCTTC
CDR3: CASSRRFSTDNYGYTF

length: 14
V: TRBV20-1
J: TRBJ2-1
D: NA
size: NA
DNA: TGCACCACACAGGAGGCGGCGATCGGGGATGAGCAGTTCTTC
CDR3: CTTQEAAIGDEQFF

length: 15
V: TRBV6-1
J: TRBJ2-7
D: NA
size: NA
DNA: TGTGCCAGCAGTGAACCCCAGGGGACGATATACGAGCAGTACTTC
CDR3: CASSEPQGTIYEQYF

length: 17
V: TRBV9
J: TRBJ2-1
D: NA
size: NA
DNA: TGTGCAGTTCAAACGGATATAGAGGGGCTTTGCGACAATGAGCAGTTCTTC
CDR3: CAVQTDIEGLCDNEQFF

length: 14
V: TRBV12-3/TRBV12-4
J: TRBJ1-1
D: NA
size: NA
DNA: TGTGCCAGCAGTTTGAAGTCTGGGGTACATCTTGCTTTCTTT
CDR3: CASSLKSGVHLAFF

length: 15
V: TRBV20-1
J: TRBJ2-1
D: NA
size: NA
DNA: TGCAGTGCTAGTCCCTCCTTCAGCTCCTACAATGAGCAGTTCTTC
CDR3: CSASPSFSSYNEQFF

length: 14
V: TRBV20-1
J: TRBJ1-1
D: NA
size: few
DNA: TGCAGTGCTAGAATACAGGGTCAGGAGACTGAAGCTTTCTTT
CDR3: CSARIQGQETEAFF

length: 16
V: TRBV9
J: TRBJ2-3
D: TRBD2
size: NA
DNA: TGTGCCAGCAGCTACGGGGCTAGCGGGAGCACAGATACGCAGTATTTT
CDR3: CASSYGASGSTDTQYF

length: 13
V: TRBV7-9
J: TRBJ2-7
D: NA
size: NA
DNA: TGTGCCAGCAAGGGCATTGGGGGATACGAGCAGTACTTC
CDR3: CASKGIGGYEQYF

length: 15
V: TRBV4-3
J: TRBJ1-2
D: NA
size: few
DNA: TGCGCCAGCAGCCAAGATGGGGCAAAAGCCCGGGGCTACACCTTC
CDR3: CASSQDGAKARGYTF

length: 13
V: TRBV6-6
J: TRBJ1-1
D: TRBD1
size: few
DNA: TGTGCCACCAGGGGGGGGAGGGGGTCTGAAGCTTTCTTT
CDR3: CATRGGRGSEAFF

length: 16
V: TRBV12-3/TRBV12-4
J: TRBJ1-6
D: TRBD1
size: NA
DNA: TGTGCCAGCAGGCGGGACAGGGTGTCGTATGATTCACCCCTCCACTTT
CDR3: CASRRDRVSYDSPLHF

length: 13
V: TRBV5-1
J: TRBJ1-6
D: NA
size: NA
DNA: TGCGCCAGCCGGCGGGACTCTAATTCACCCCTCCACTTT
CDR3: CASRRDSNSPLHF

length: 16
V: TRBV7-9
J: TRBJ1-5
D: TRBD1
size: NA
DNA: TGTGCCAGCAGCGCCGGGACAGGGGGTTACAATCAGCCCCAGCATTTT
CDR3: CASSAGTGGYNQPQHF

length: 20
V: TRBV7-3
J: TRBJ1-5
D: NA
size: few
DNA: TGTGCCAGCAGCTTAAATCAGGGGTACGGTGAGGGGGTTAGCAATCAGCCCCAGCATTTT
CDR3: CASSLNQGYGEGVSNQPQHF

length: 15
V: TRBV3-1
J: TRBJ2-4
D: NA
size: NA
DNA: TGTGCCAGCAGCCCCCCCCGTCTATCCAAAAACATTCAGTACTTC
CDR3: CASSPPRLSKNIQYF

length: 13
V: TRBV14
J: TRBJ2-1
D: NA
size: few
DNA: TGTGCCAGCAGCCCCCACTTCAACAATGAGCAGTTCTTC
CDR3: CASSPHFNNEQFF

length: 14
V: TRBV10-3
J: TRBJ2-3
D: NA
size: NA
DNA: TGTGCCATCAGTGAGGCGGACGCCACAGATACGCAGTATTTT
CDR3: CAISEADATDTQYF

length: 13
V: TRBV6-6
J: TRBJ2-7
D: NA
size: NA
DNA: TGTGCCAGCAGCCGGGGTTGGACCTACGAGCAGTACTTC
CDR3: CASSRGWTYEQYF

length: 15
V: TRBV6-2/TRBV6-3
J: TRBJ2-2
D: NA
size: few
DNA: TGTGCCAGCAGTCTACAGCCGCCGAACACCGGGGAGCTGTTTTTT
CDR3: CASSLQPPNTGELFF

length: 17
V: TRBV7-2
J: TRBJ2-3
D: NA
size: few
DNA: TGTGCCAGCAGCTTAGCATCCGGTTTCTGGGATCCAGATACGCAGTATTTT
CDR3: CASSLASGFWDPDTQYF

length: 15
V: TRBV2
J: TRBJ2-2
D: NA
size: NA
DNA: TGTGCCAGCAGTGAACGGTCCCAGAACACCGGGGAGCTGTTTTTT
CDR3: CASSERSQNTGELFF

length: 15
V: TRBV5-1
J: TRBJ2-7
D: TRBD2
size: NA
DNA: TGCGCCAGCAGCTACACGGGGGGGCCTGCTTACGAGCAGTACTTC
CDR3: CASSYTGGPAYEQYF

length: 18
V: TRBV7-9
J: TRBJ2-3
D: TRBD2
size: NA
DNA: TGTGCCAGCAGCTTAGATCGACTAGCGGTGTCTAGCACAGATACGCAGTATTTT
CDR3: CASSLDRLAVSSTDTQYF

length: 16
V: TRBV7-9
J: TRBJ2-1
D: NA
size: NA
DNA: TGTGCCAGCAGCTTAGGGAACGTTGAAACCTACAATGAGCAGTTCTTC
CDR3: CASSLGNVETYNEQFF

length: 14
V: TRBV19
J: TRBJ1-6
D: NA
size: NA
DNA: TGTGCCAGTAGTATAGATCGAGGGTCTTCACCCCTCCACTTT
CDR3: CASSIDRGSSPLHF

length: 14
V: TRBV19
J: TRBJ1-5
D: NA
size: NA
DNA: TGTGCCAGTAGTAAGGGAGACAACAATCAGCCCCAGCATTTT
CDR3: CASSKGDNNQPQHF

length: 14
V: TRBV7-2
J: TRBJ1-2
D: TRBD1
size: once
DNA: TGTGCCAGCAGCTCAAGACAGGGGCCAGATGGCTACACCTTC
CDR3: CASSSRQGPDGYTF

length: 15
V: TRBV6-2/TRBV6-3
J: TRBJ1-1
D: NA
size: NA
DNA: TGTGCCAGCAGCCAAAAAAACCTAATTAACACTGAAGCTTTCTTT
CDR3: CASSQKNLINTEAFF

length: 13
V: TRBV10-1
J: TRBJ2-7
D: NA
size: NA
DNA: TGCGCCAGCAGTACCAGGTCGGGGTCCGAGCAGTACTTC
CDR3: CASSTRSGSEQYF

length: 17
V: TRBV4-1
J: TRBJ2-3
D: TRBD2
size: NA
DNA: TGCGCCAGCAGCCCAGGGAAGACTAGCGGGGGACATAGTACGCAGTATTTT
CDR3: CASSPGKTSGGHSTQYF

length: 15
V: TRBV21-1
J: TRBJ2-5
D: NA
size: NA
DNA: TGTGCCAGCAGCCAAGGCCACAGGGTACAAGAGACCCAGTACTTC
CDR3: CASSQGHRVQETQYF

length: 14
V: TRBV3-1
J: TRBJ2-5
D: TRBD1
size: NA
DNA: TGTGCCAGCAGCCAAGATAGGACAGGGAGGACCCAGTACTTC
CDR3: CASSQDRTGRTQYF

length: 18
V: TRBV5-8
J: TRBJ1-1
D: NA
size: many
DNA: TGTGCCAGCAGCTTCAGACTACAGGCAGTAGGCGCGAACACTGAAGCTTTCTTT
CDR3: CASSFRLQAVGANTEAFF

length: 14
V: TRBV12-3/TRBV12-4
J: TRBJ2-7
D: NA
size: few
DNA: TGTGCCAGCAGTTTAATGGGCCCGGGGTACGAGCAGTACTTC
CDR3: CASSLMGPGYEQYF

length: 14
V: TRBV4-1
J: TRBJ1-2
D: NA
size: NA
DNA: TGCGCCAGCAGCCCCCCGTGGGGCGGTTGTGGCTACACCTTC
CDR3: CASSPPWGGCGYTF

length: 16
V: TRBV5-1
J: TRBJ2-3
D: NA
size: NA
DNA: TGCGCCAGCACCACGGCTTTTGGGGGCCAGACTCCTACGCAGTATTTT
CDR3: CASTTAFGGQTPTQYF

length: 12
V: TRBV20-1
J: TRBJ1-4
D: NA
size: NA
DNA: TGCAGTGCTAGTCTGAGGGGTGAAAAACTGTTTTTT
CDR3: CSASLRGEKLFF

length: 16
V: TRBV5-1
J: TRBJ2-1
D: NA
size: NA
DNA: TGCGCCAGCAGCACCGGATCTACCGACCCCTTACATGAGCAGTTCTTC
CDR3: CASSTGSTDPLHEQFF